Below are 29 T cell receptor beta chains sequenced from a single sample in a study of T cell responses to AZD1222 COVID-19 vaccine. Assay: immunoSEQ multiplex PCR; the TCRdb copy retains only in-frame clones and omits some. The sample holds 95,000 to 150,000 clones; approximately 90% are singletons and the top ten take approximately 3.1%. The input for sequencing was peripheral blood, taken on day 0 of AZD1222 vaccination. The receptors shown here come from an adult in good health.

This clone was found once. This chain joins TRBV27 and TRBJ1-6, with D unclear. V was clipped by 5 bases and J by 7 bases, with 12 bases between them. The CDR3 totals 14 residues. In germline, CDR1 is MNHEY, CDR2 SMNVEV (reference sequence). The CDR3 DNA reads TGTGCCAGCAGTGGGGTAACTCTAAATTCACCCCTCCACTTT. It specifies CASSGVTLNSPLHF.

The J gene is TRBJ1-5, the V gene TRBV25-1, with a possible D match to TRBD1 (5 bases). V gave up 1 base and J gave up 6 bases, with 10 bases separating them. Germline V lookup: CDR1 MGHDK, CDR2 SYGVNS. This CDR3 is 14 amino acids long. The CDR3 reads CASSELGVVQPQHF. For the CDR3, the DNA is TGTGCCAGCAGTGAATTGGGGGTAGTTCAGCCCCAGCATTTT.

The gene calls are TRBV12-3 or TRBV12-4 and TRBJ2-7, with D hard to call. This CDR3 comprises 12 residues. V lost 8 bases to trimming and J lost 5 bases, with 13 bases between them. CDR3 coding DNA: TGTGCCAGCCGTGGGGTTTGGGACGAGCAGTACTTC. Amino acids: CASRGVWDEQYF.

This clone was observed a few times. The J gene is TRBJ2-7, the V gene TRBV5-4; D is unresolved. Per the germline V gene, CDR1 is SGHNT and CDR2 is YYREEE (reference sequence). V lost 0 bases and J lost 6, with 10 bases in between. The CDR3 extends over 13 amino acids. CDR3 sequence: CASSLGAGPEQYF. In DNA, the CDR3 is TGTGCCAGCAGCTTGGGGGCAGGCCCCGAGCAGTACTTC. Together with reference TRBV5-4 and TRBJ2-7, the CDR3 gives the full variable domain: ETGVTQSPTHLIKTRGQQVTLRCSSQSGHNTVSWYQQALGQGPQFIFQYYREEENGRGNFPPRFSGLQFPNYSSELNVNALELDDSALYLCASSLGAGPEQYFGPGTRLTVT.

The chain carries TRBV7-8 and TRBJ2-7, with TRBD2 matching over 9 bases. Germline V gene lookup returns CDR1 SGHVS and CDR2 FQNEAQ. The V segment lost 3 bases and the J segment 2 bases; nucleotides outside the gene matches: 5. This CDR3 region has 15 residues. CDR3 nucleotides: TGTGCCAGCAGCTTGGTAGCGGGAGTAGCCTACGAGCAGTACTTC. This gives the protein CASSLVAGVAYEQYF.

The chain carries TRBV5-1 and TRBJ1-1, with D possibly matching TRBD1 (5 bases). This CDR3 has 16 residues. Germline CDR1 SGHRS, CDR2 YFSETQ. V lost 3 bases to trimming and J lost 1 base, with 16 bases between them. The CDR3 loop is CASSSGTQGRNTEAFF. The CDR3 DNA follows: TGCGCCAGCAGCTCTGGCACCCAGGGACGGAACACTGAAGCTTTCTTT.

V is TRBV6-5 and J is TRBJ1-2; D gene uncertain. CDR1 is MNHEY, CDR2 SVGAGI, per germline. V was clipped by 6 bases and J by 3 bases, with 8 bases between them. The CDR3 covers 12 residues. The CDR3 protein is CASRDLDYGYTF. In DNA form, the CDR3 reads TGTGCCAGCAGGGATTTGGACTATGGCTACACCTTC.

The chain couples TRBV7-2 to TRBJ2-7; D is unclear. From germline, CDR1 is SGHTA and CDR2 FQGNSA. Trimming left V 5 bases short and J 0 bases short, with 5 bases between. The CDR3 consists of 12 residues. The CDR3 DNA reads as TGTGCCAGCAGCCCTAGCTCCTACGAGCAGTACTTC. This codes for CASSPSSYEQYF.

The gene calls are TRBV29-1 and TRBJ2-7, with 7 nucleotides matching TRBD1. This CDR3 is built from 13 residues. The trim removed 4 bases at V and 3 bases at J, leaving 6 bases unmatched. The germline V gene has CDR1 SQVTM and CDR2 ANQGSEA. The CDR3 region is CSVGQGFNYEQYF. The CDR3 coding sequence is TGCAGCGTTGGACAGGGCTTCAACTACGAGCAGTACTTC.

The CDR3 loop is CASSGSPLQETQYF. For the CDR3, the DNA is TGTGCCAGCAGCGGCAGCCCATTACAAGAGACCCAGTACTTC. This chain joins TRBV5-6 and TRBJ2-5, with D unresolved. V lost 4 bases to trimming and J lost 2 bases, with 12 bases between them. Germline-derived CDR1 and CDR2 are SGHDT and YYEEEE. CDR3 length: 14 amino acids.

The chain employs TRBV7-2 and TRBJ1-3, with D tentatively TRBD1 (6 bases). CDR1 is SGHTA, CDR2 FQGNSA, per germline. There are 16 residues in the CDR3. With 5 bases removed from V and 2 bases from J, the gap between germline ends came to 16 bases. The CDR3 coding sequence is TGTGCCAGCAGCGCTCGATACAGGGACGCTGGAAACACCATATATTTT. Its protein product is CASSARYRDAGNTIYF. The entire variable domain, with the rest obtained from reference TRBV7-2 and TRBJ1-3, is as follows: GAGVSQSPSNKVTEKGKDVELRCDPISGHTALYWYRQSLGQGLEFLIYFQGNSAPDKSGLPSDRFSAERTGGSVSTLTIQRTQQEDSAVYLCASSARYRDAGNTIYFGEGSWLTVV.

This rearrangement joins TRBV9 to TRBJ2-1, with D possibly matching TRBD2 (7 bases). CDR3 length equals 12 residues. V lost 6 bases to trimming and J lost 9 bases, with 13 bases between them. The V gene's germline CDR1 is SGDLS and CDR2 YYNGEE. The CDR3 DNA sequence: TGTGCCAGCAAAGGGGGAGGGGGTGAGCAGTTCTTC. This gives the protein CASKGGGGEQFF.

The chain has TRBV27 and TRBJ1-2, with unresolved D. The length of the CDR3 is 14 residues. The germline V gene encodes CDR1 MNHEY and CDR2 SMNVEV (reference sequence). The germline V and J ends were trimmed by 5 bases and 4 bases, with 14 bases remaining between them. CDR3 bases: TGTGCCAGCAGTCGCGCTTTGGGTACCTATGGCTACACCTTC. This translates into CASSRALGTYGYTF.

V and J are TRBV7-9 and TRBJ1-5; perhaps TRBD1 as D (6 bases). V was pared by 5 bases and J by 4 bases, with 12 bases between. In germline, CDR1 is SEHNR, CDR2 FQNEAQ (reference sequence). CDR3 length equals 14 residues. The CDR3 reads CASSADRWNQPQHF. DNA of the CDR3: TGTGCCAGCAGCGCCGACAGGTGGAATCAGCCCCAGCATTTT.

The V gene is TRBV5-1, the J gene TRBJ1-1, with a tentative D call TRBD1 (5 bases). The V gene's germline CDR1 is SGHRS and CDR2 YFSETQ. The CDR3 loop spans 16 amino acids. Trimming pared 4 bases from V and 1 base from J, leaving 17 bases between. CDR3 DNA sequence: TGCGCCAGCAGCCGGATGGGGCTGGGGGGGAACACTGAAGCTTTCTTT. Encoded protein: CASSRMGLGGNTEAFF.

The V call is TRBV10-3, the J call TRBJ2-7; D perhaps matches TRBD1 (5 bases). Trimming shortened V by 2 bases and J by 0 bases, and 17 bases separated the two germline ends. This CDR3 has 17 residues. Germline CDR1 and CDR2: ENHRY and SYGVKD. CDR3 nucleotide sequence: TGTGCCATCAGTGAGGTCGGTGGCTGGGGCGTCTCCTACGAGCAGTACTTC. This encodes CAISEVGGWGVSYEQYF.

The chain employs TRBV29-1 and TRBJ2-5, with TRBD1 identical over 8 bases. With 7 bases clipped from V and 5 bases from J, the junction kept 12 bases outside the gene matches. The CDR3 length is 14 residues. Germline V gene lookup returns CDR1 SQVTM and CDR2 ANQGSEA. The CDR3 DNA is TGCAGCGCCTTGGACAGGGCCAAGGGGGAGACCCAGTACTTC. Its translation: CSALDRAKGETQYF. Full variable domain (rest looked up from reference TRBV29-1 and TRBJ2-5): SAVISQKPSRDICQRGTSLTIQCQVDSQVTMMFWYRQQPGQSLTLIATANQGSEATYESGFVIDKFPISRPNLTFSTLTVSNMSPEDSSIYLCSALDRAKGETQYFGPGTRLLVL.

The chain couples TRBV19 to TRBJ1-2; tentatively, D is TRBD1 (5 bases). Germline V gives CDR1 LNHDA, CDR2 SQIVND (reference sequence). The CDR3 has 13 residues. The V and J ends lost 7 bases and 3 bases respectively, with 12 bases between them. The CDR3 DNA reads as TGTGCCAGTAACTCTCGGGGGGACTATGGCTACACCTTC. It specifies CASNSRGDYGYTF.

V gene TRBV28 combines with J gene TRBJ2-1; 11 positions match TRBD1. The CDR3 consists of 15 residues. The germline gives CDR1 MDHEN, CDR2 SYDVKM. The trim removed 1 base at V and 10 bases at J, leaving 6 bases unmatched. CDR3 coding DNA: TGTGCCAGCAGTTTATACTGGACAGGGGGCTACGAGCAGTTCTTC. This encodes CASSLYWTGGYEQFF. Based on the CDR3 plus reference TRBV28 and TRBJ2-1, the full variable domain is DVKVTQSSRYLVKRTGEKVFLECVQDMDHENMFWYRQDPGLGLRLIYFSYDVKMKEKGDIPEGYSVSREKKERFSLILESASTNQTSMYLCASSLYWTGGYEQFFGPGTRLTVL.

The chain joins TRBV6-5 to TRBJ1-2, with a tentative D call TRBD1 (5 bases). The CDR3 totals 14 residues. The germline V gene has CDR1 MNHEY and CDR2 SVGAGI. V was shortened by 2 bases and J by 7 bases, with 14 bases between the two germline ends. CDR3 loop: CASSYVEGRGGYTF. The CDR3 bases are TGTGCCAGCAGTTACGTGGAGGGGAGGGGTGGCTACACCTTC.

This rearrangement joins TRBV6-5 to TRBJ2-2, with 8 bases matching TRBD1. The ends lost 4 bases at V and 1 base at J; junction bases unmatched: 5. CDR3 length: 16 residues. Looked up from germline, CDR1 is MNHEY and CDR2 is SVGAGI. The CDR3 is CASSSGTGLNTGELFF. The DNA of the CDR3 is TGTGCCAGCAGTTCAGGGACAGGACTGAACACCGGGGAGCTGTTTTTT.

The genes are TRBV7-9 and TRBJ1-6; D unresolved. From germline, CDR1 is SEHNR and CDR2 FQNEAQ (reference sequence). The CDR3 extends over 17 amino acids. Deletions cut 5 bases from V and 10 bases from J, with 24 bases between. The CDR3 protein is CASSVLSGIPVGSPLHF. The DNA for the CDR3 is TGTGCCAGCAGCGTACTAAGTGGCATCCCTGTGGGCTCACCCCTCCACTTT. Drawing the rest from reference TRBV7-9 and TRBJ1-6, the complete variable domain is DTGVSQNPRHKITKRGQNVTFRCDPISEHNRLYWYRQTLGQGPEFLTYFQNEAQLEKSRLLSDRFSAERPKGSFSTLEIQRTEQGDSAMYLCASSVLSGIPVGSPLHFGNGTRLTVT.

This clone was seen more than once but under ten times. This chain links TRBV28 with TRBJ1-1; 9 bases agree with TRBD1. V gave up 1 base and J gave up 12 bases; unmatched junction bases: 9. The CDR3 runs to 14 residues. The germline gives CDR1 MDHEN, CDR2 SYDVKM. DNA of the CDR3: TGTGCCAGCAGTTTATTAGGCCGGGACAGGGACACTTTCTTT. It translates to CASSLLGRDRDTFF.

The chain links TRBV7-6 to TRBJ1-6, with D possibly TRBD1 on 6 matching bases. Germline V lookup: CDR1 SGHVS, CDR2 FNYEAQ. The CDR3 loop spans 16 amino acids. V lost 1 base to trimming and J lost 5 bases, with 12 bases between them. In nucleotides, the CDR3 is TGTGCCAGCAGCTTAGTGGGAGGGGGGAATAATTCACCCCTCCACTTT. Encoded protein: CASSLVGGGNNSPLHF.

J is TRBJ2-2 and V is TRBV18, with 8 bases aligning to TRBD2. The CDR3 is made up of 15 amino acids. V lost 3 bases, J lost 1 base, and 1 base stayed unmatched. CDR1 and CDR2 (germline): KGHSH, LQKENI. The CDR3: CASSPLAGNTGELFF. The CDR3, as DNA: TGTGCCAGCTCACCGCTAGCGGGGAACACCGGGGAGCTGTTTTTT.

The rearrangement links TRBV5-1 to TRBJ1-6; 7 bases agree with TRBD1. CDR3 length: 16 amino acids. CDR1 is SGHRS and CDR2 is YFSETQ in the germline V gene. Trimming at V came to 0 bases and at J to 10 bases, leaving 10 bases not matched to a gene. The DNA for the CDR3 is TGCGCCAGCAGCTTGGATAACCGACAGGGAGGGTCACCCCTCCACTTT. Protein sequence: CASSLDNRQGGSPLHF.

The chain recombines TRBV10-3 with TRBJ2-7, with 9 bases lining up with TRBD2. Germline V CDR1 and CDR2: ENHRY, SYGVKD. The V segment lost 4 bases and the J segment 4 bases; nucleotides outside the gene matches: 5. There are 14 residues in the CDR3. CDR3: CAISALAGRYEQYF. The CDR3 coding sequence is TGTGCCATCAGTGCCCTAGCGGGAAGATACGAGCAGTACTTC.

The J gene is TRBJ1-2, the V gene TRBV9; weak D call: TRBD1 (5 bases). Per the germline V gene, CDR1 is SGDLS and CDR2 is YYNGEE. The CDR3 loop spans 14 amino acids. The ends were cut back, 7 bases at V and 4 bases at J, with 17 bases in the middle. The CDR3 DNA reads as TGTGCCAGCGAAGGGGACGCCCGCGCCTATGGCTACACCTTC. This translates into CASEGDARAYGYTF.

V is TRBV7-3 and J is TRBJ2-3, with TRBD1 as a possible D gene (6 bases). The CDR3 sequence is 17 residues long. With 5 bases removed from V and 4 bases from J, the gap between germline ends came to 22 bases. Germline V CDR1 and CDR2: SGHTA, FQGTGA. CDR3 loop: CASSPQAFLTGPDTQYF. The CDR3 DNA reads TGTGCCAGCAGCCCCCAGGCCTTCTTGACAGGTCCAGATACGCAGTATTTT.